A single sample gave rise to the 25 T cell receptor beta chains below, sequenced in a study of blood T cell repertoires in COVID-19. Clones were read by immunoSEQ multiplex PCR, and TCRdb kept only the in-frame ones, dropping some. The profile shows approximately 260,000 clones, approximately 91% of them singletons. Sequencing was carried out using peripheral blood. These receptors were collected from a man aged 50-60 years with acute or convalescent COVID-19.

This sequence joins TRBV12-3 or TRBV12-4 and TRBJ2-6; D is uncertain. The CDR3 runs 12 residues. V gave up 3 bases and J gave up 5 bases, with 2 bases separating them. CDR3 coding DNA: TGTGCCAGCAGTTTTAGGGCCAACGTCCTGACTTTC. Residues: CASSFRANVLTF.

V is TRBV9 and J is TRBJ1-3; D gene uncertain. The V gene's germline CDR1 is SGDLS and CDR2 YYNGEE. Trimming stripped 0 bases from V and 4 bases from J, with 8 bases between. The CDR3 has 14 amino acids. The CDR3 DNA sequence: TGTGCCAGCAGCGTAGCCCCGGGGGGAAACACCATATATTTT. Encoded protein: CASSVAPGGNTIYF.

This clone was recorded once. V is TRBV6-5 and J is TRBJ2-7; D gene unclear. Germline V lookup: CDR1 MNHEY, CDR2 SVGAGI. Trimming cost V 4 bases and J 3 bases, with 16 bases left between them. The CDR3 length is 15 residues. CDR3 coding DNA: TGTGCCAGCAGTTCCCAACCGGTAACTCTCTACGAGCAGTACTTC. Its translation is CASSSQPVTLYEQYF.

This chain connects TRBV14 to TRBJ2-2; no clear D gene. Trimming took off 1 base at V and 5 bases at J, with 2 bases between the two ends. Per the germline V gene, CDR1 is SGHDN and CDR2 is FVKESK. This CDR3 region has 12 residues. The CDR3 sequence: CASSQVTGELFF. The CDR3, as DNA: TGTGCCAGCAGCCAAGTAACCGGGGAGCTGTTTTTT.

The chain joins TRBV5-6 to TRBJ2-7; 7 bases align to TRBD1. CDR1 and CDR2 from the germline V gene are SGHDT and YYEEEE. With V trimmed by 4 bases and J by 7 bases, 8 bases remained unmatched. The CDR3 length is 13 residues. CDR3 in DNA: TGTGCCAGCAGCCACGACAGGGCAGAAGAGCAGTACTTC. Translated: CASSHDRAEEQYF. Based on the CDR3 plus reference TRBV5-6 and TRBJ2-7, the full variable domain is DAGVTQSPTHLIKTRGQQVTLRCSPKSGHDTVSWYQQALGQGPQFIFQYYEEEERQRGNFPDRFSGHQFPNYSSELNVNALLLGDSALYLCASSHDRAEEQYFGPGTRLTVT.

The chain links TRBV5-1 to TRBJ1-6, with D hard to call. The germline gives CDR1 SGHRS, CDR2 YFSETQ. V shed 4 bases and J shed 6 bases, with 14 bases lying between them. This CDR3 contains 15 residues. CDR3 region: CASSPPQEGNSPLHF. The CDR3 region has the DNA TGCGCCAGCAGCCCCCCCCAGGAAGGTAATTCACCCCTCCACTTT.

The rearrangement links TRBV2 to TRBJ2-2; 10 nucleotides line up with TRBD1. Trimming cost V 10 bases and J 5 bases; bases outside gene matches: 7. The CDR3 covers 14 residues. Looked up from germline, CDR1 is SNHLY and CDR2 is FYNNEI. CDR3 loop: CATAGTGATGELFF. CDR3 coding DNA: TGTGCCACCGCAGGGACAGGGGCGACCGGGGAGCTGTTTTTT.

This chain uses TRBV7-3 with TRBJ2-5; D is ambiguous. Germline CDR1 reads SGHTA; CDR2 reads FQGTGA. V gave up 3 bases and J gave up 3 bases, with 8 bases separating them. The CDR3 is made up of 13 amino acids. The DNA of the CDR3 is TGTGCCAGCAGCTTGGTACGGGAAGAGACCCAGTACTTC. Protein: CASSLVREETQYF.

The CDR3 nucleotides are TGTGCCAGCCCCCAGGGGGGAAAACTGTTTTTT. Translation gives CASPQGGKLFF. The chain recombines TRBV21-1 with TRBJ1-4; no check of the table's D call, TRBD1, against the DNA was made. TRBV21-1 is a pseudogene. The length of the CDR3 is 11 residues.

The chain couples TRBV7-9 to TRBJ2-5, with D possibly matching TRBD1 (6 bases). CDR1 SEHNR and CDR2 FQNEAQ come from the germline V gene (reference sequence). Between the trimmed V and J ends, which lost 1 base and 4 bases, there was a span of 10 bases. The CDR3 runs to 14 residues. The DNA for the CDR3 is TGTGCCAGCAGCTTAGAAGGGACATCAGAGACCCAGTACTTC. As protein: CASSLEGTSETQYF.

The rearrangement joins TRBV5-1 to TRBJ2-7; D ambiguous. There are 14 residues in the CDR3. V lost 0 bases and J lost 5, with 12 bases in between. CDR1 and CDR2 (germline): SGHRS, YFSETQ. The DNA of the CDR3 is TGCGCCAGCAGCTTGGCCCAGAAATCAGACGAGCAGTACTTC. Translation: CASSLAQKSDEQYF.

The rearrangement links TRBV25-1 to TRBJ1-1, with 10 bases identical to TRBD1. The J segment lost 4 bases and the V segment lost 8 bases, leaving 7 bases of the junction unmatched. Germline values: CDR1 MGHDK, CDR2 SYGVNS. The CDR3 runs 14 residues. This CDR3 is CASAGTGVVTEAFF. CDR3 DNA sequence: TGTGCCAGCGCCGGGACAGGGGTTGTCACTGAAGCTTTCTTT.

The CDR3 DNA reads TGTGCCAGCAGTTACTCGCCCGACCCAGGTGGTTCACCCCTCCACTTT. Translation: CASSYSPDPGGSPLHF. The genes are TRBV6-5 and TRBJ1-6; D is unclear. Trimming left V 0 bases short and J 9 bases short, with 15 bases between. The germline V gene encodes CDR1 MNHEY and CDR2 SVGAGI. The CDR3 is 16 amino acids.

The genes are TRBV6-6 and TRBJ2-3; TRBD2 might be the D (6 bases). In germline, CDR1 is MNHNY, CDR2 SVGAGI (reference sequence). The CDR3 is 14 amino acids. Trimming shortened V by 6 bases and J by 1 base, and 11 bases separated the two germline ends. The CDR3 loop reads CASSSWRGTDTQYF. CDR3 nucleotides: TGTGCCAGCAGCTCCTGGAGGGGCACAGATACGCAGTATTTT.

The chain couples TRBV7-3 to TRBJ2-5; TRBD2 matches at 8 bases. Germline CDR1 SGHTA, CDR2 FQGTGA. This CDR3 contains 15 residues. V lost 5 bases and J lost 5; bases outside the gene matches: 10. CDR3 in DNA: TGTGCCAGCAGCCCGCGGGTAGCGGGGTGGGAGACCCAGTACTTC. Translated, it gives CASSPRVAGWETQYF.

This clone was observed a few times. This chain links TRBV15 with TRBJ1-3; 9 nucleotides align to TRBD1. Unmatched junction bases numbered 9, after V lost 6 bases and J lost 0 bases. Germline lookup yields CDR1 LNHNV and CDR2 YYDKDF (reference sequence). CDR3 length: 17 amino acids. CDR3 sequence reads: CATRPGTGIYSGNTIYF. Here the CDR3 DNA reads TGTGCCACCAGGCCGGGGACAGGGATTTACTCTGGAAACACCATATATTTT.

This chain connects TRBV4-1 to TRBJ2-5, with 16 bases identical to TRBD2. The CDR3 sequence is 15 residues long. Germline lookup yields CDR1 MGHRA and CDR2 YSYEKL. V was clipped by 6 bases and J by 5 bases; unmatched bases: 3. The CDR3: CASRPGLAGGETQYF. The CDR3 bases are TGCGCCAGCAGACCGGGACTAGCGGGGGGGGAGACCCAGTACTTC.

This chain joins TRBV30 and TRBJ2-1; 7 bases map to TRBD1. The CDR3 sequence is 14 residues long. CDR1 and CDR2 (germline): GTSNPN, SVGIG (reference sequence). V lost 3 bases and J lost 7; bases outside the gene matches: 9. The CDR3 sequence is CAWRWTGRRNEQFF. CDR3 bases: TGTGCCTGGAGGTGGACAGGTCGGAGAAATGAGCAGTTCTTC.

V and J are TRBV6-5 and TRBJ1-2; D gene unclear. The CDR3 is 15 residues long. Germline-derived CDR1 and CDR2 are MNHEY and SVGAGI. The V end was cut by 5 bases, the J end by 0 bases, with 13 bases between. The CDR3 protein is CASSTGLGANYGYTF. In DNA form, the CDR3 reads TGTGCCAGCAGTACCGGACTGGGAGCTAACTATGGCTACACCTTC.

The chain has TRBV4-1 and TRBJ1-5; 7 positions agree with TRBD1. V was pared by 3 bases and J by 0 bases, with 8 bases of the junction left unmatched. CDR3 size: 17 residues. Germline V lookup: CDR1 MGHRA, CDR2 YSYEKL. The CDR3 sequence: CASSQIYRGRSNQPQHF. Here the CDR3 DNA reads TGCGCCAGCAGCCAGATCTACAGGGGCCGTAGCAATCAGCCCCAGCATTTT.

As to this clone: Different DNA sequences within this sample yield the same CDR3. This sequence joins TRBV5-1 and TRBJ2-5; a weak D match, TRBD1 (6 bases). Germline V gene lookup returns CDR1 SGHRS and CDR2 YFSETQ. The CDR3 has 14 amino acids. Trimming took off 0 bases at V and 5 bases at J, with 11 bases between the two ends. DNA for the CDR3: TGCGCCAGCAGCTTGGCCAGGGGCAGGGAGACCCAGTACTTC. It specifies CASSLARGRETQYF. Looking up the rest from reference TRBV5-1 and TRBJ2-5 gives the full variable domain: KAGVTQTPRYLIKTRGQQVTLSCSPISGHRSVSWYQQTPGQGLQFLFEYFSETQRNKGNFPGRFSGRQFSNSRSEMNVSTLELGDSALYLCASSLARGRETQYFGPGTRLLVL.

The chain is built from TRBV5-1 and TRBJ2-7; 9 nucleotides match TRBD2. Germline loops: CDR1 SGHRS, CDR2 YFSETQ. V lost 5 bases, J lost 2 bases, and 14 bases stayed unmatched. CDR3 length: 17 amino acids. In DNA, the CDR3 is TGCGCCAGCAGTATGGAGGGTAGCGGGAGACCAACCTACGAGCAGTACTTC. Protein product: CASSMEGSGRPTYEQYF.

This clone was recorded a few times. The chain couples TRBV7-3 to TRBJ2-7, with D possibly matching TRBD2 (6 bases). The germline V gene has CDR1 SGHTA and CDR2 FQGTGA. V shed 5 bases and J shed 6 bases, with 11 bases lying between them. This CDR3 comprises 12 residues. The CDR3, as DNA: TGTGCCAGCAGCCCCGGAGCGGGCGAGCAGTACTTC. Residues: CASSPGAGEQYF.

The rearrangement links TRBV19 to TRBJ1-5; 8 bases agree with TRBD1. The CDR3 covers 14 residues. Germline trimming cut 4 bases from V and 9 bases from J; bases unmatched to any gene: 8. The germline V gene encodes CDR1 LNHDA and CDR2 SQIVND (reference sequence). The CDR3 nucleotides read TGTGCCAGTAGTAAGACAGGGGCGAAAGGGCCCCAGCATTTT. This codes for CASSKTGAKGPQHF. Using reference TRBV19 and TRBJ1-5 for the parts outside the CDR3, the full variable domain is DGGITQSPKYLFRKEGQNVTLSCEQNLNHDAMYWYRQDPGQGLRLIYYSQIVNDFQKGDIAEGYSVSREKKESFPLTVTSAQKNPTAFYLCASSKTGAKGPQHFGDGTRLSIL.

The rearrangement links TRBV30 to TRBJ2-7; TRBD1 agrees at 7 bases. The CDR3 is 14 amino acids. CDR1 and CDR2 from the germline V gene are GTSNPN and SVGIG (reference sequence). V dropped 3 bases and J dropped 9; count of bases not matched to a gene: 14. The CDR3 nucleotides read TGTGCCTGGAGGAAACAGGGGCAGGTCTTCGGGCAGTACTTC. This encodes CAWRKQGQVFGQYF.